This TCR beta chain was found in a study of shared clonotypes between healthy human individuals. The method was immunoSEQ multiplex PCR; TCRdb's version includes in-frame clones alone and lacks a portion of them. The table records some 510,000 clones, more than 65% of them present only once. Material for sequencing was PBMCs. The source of this sequence is a woman aged 40-49 years in good health. Some clones in this sample may be carry-over from other donors' samples.

Written as DNA, the CDR3 is TGTGCCAGCAGCTTAACCGGGACAGGTCCTTACGAGCAGTACTTC. Translation: CASSLTGTGPYEQYF. The V and J genes are TRBV7-8 and TRBJ2-7; 8 bases are shared with TRBD1. The CDR3 has 15 residues. V gave up 2 bases and J gave up 4 bases; unmatched junction bases: 7. Germline V gene lookup returns CDR1 SGHVS and CDR2 FQNEAQ. The entire variable domain, with the rest obtained from reference TRBV7-8 and TRBJ2-7, is as follows: GAGVSQSPRYKVAKRGQDVALRCDPISGHVSLFWYQQALGQGPEFLTYFQNEAQLDKSGLPSDRFFAERPEGSVSTLKIQRTQQEDSAVYLCASSLTGTGPYEQYFGPGTRLTVT.